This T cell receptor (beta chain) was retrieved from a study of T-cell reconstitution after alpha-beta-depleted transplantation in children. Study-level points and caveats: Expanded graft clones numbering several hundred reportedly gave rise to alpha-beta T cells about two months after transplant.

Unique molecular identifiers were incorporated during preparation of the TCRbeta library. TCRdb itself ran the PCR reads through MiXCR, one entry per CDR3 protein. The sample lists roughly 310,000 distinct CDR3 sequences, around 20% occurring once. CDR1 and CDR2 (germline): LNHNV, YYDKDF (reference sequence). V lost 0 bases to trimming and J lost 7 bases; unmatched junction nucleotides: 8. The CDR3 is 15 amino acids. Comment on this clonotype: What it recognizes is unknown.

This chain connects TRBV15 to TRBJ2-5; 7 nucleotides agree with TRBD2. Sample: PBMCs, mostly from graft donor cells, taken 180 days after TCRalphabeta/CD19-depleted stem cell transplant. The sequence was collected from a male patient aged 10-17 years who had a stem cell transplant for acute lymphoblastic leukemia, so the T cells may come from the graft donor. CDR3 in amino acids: CATSRDRGTGGTQYF. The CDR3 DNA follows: TGTGCCACCAGCAGAGATCGCGGGACGGGAGGGACCCAGTACTTC.